Following are 19 T cell receptor beta chains from one sample sequenced in a study of T-cell memory formation after mild COVID-19. TCRdb reprocessed the 5' RACE reads via MiXCR and lists one record per CDR3 protein. In the table there are about 260,000 distinct CDR3 sequences, around 15% of which are singletons. Sequencing input: PBMCs or a T cell subset sorted from them (not recorded which). These receptors originate from a man between 18 and 35 years old who had mild COVID-19 (a few samples of this study predate the infection). Cell type and time point are not known.

In this sample, this clonotype turned up a few times. The rearrangement joins TRBV12-3 or TRBV12-4 to TRBJ1-3; D not certain. The CDR3 runs to 16 residues. Trimming pared 6 bases from V and 0 bases from J, leaving 15 bases between. The CDR3 bases are TGTGCCAGCAGCCCCCCGGCAGATAACTCTGGAAACACCATATATTTT. Amino acids: CASSPPADNSGNTIYF.

The chain recombines TRBV6-2 or TRBV6-3 with TRBJ2-7; TRBD2 is a possible D gene (6 bases). With 8 bases removed from V and 2 bases from J, the gap between germline ends came to 10 bases. Germline V gives CDR1 MNHEY, CDR2 SVGEGT. This CDR3 region has 12 residues. CDR3 coding DNA: TGTGCCAGCGGAGGGTTCGCCTACGAGCAGTACTTC. Encoded protein: CASGGFAYEQYF.

This clonotype was observed a handful of times. CDR3 sequence (DNA): TGTGCCAGCAGTTATAGGAGGGGCCCGGGGGGCACTGAAGCTTTCTTT. Translating gives CASSYRRGPGGTEAFF. The chain has TRBV6-5 and TRBJ1-1, with D tentatively TRBD1 (5 bases). The germline gives CDR1 MNHEY, CDR2 SVGAGI. Trimming removed 3 bases at V and 4 bases at J, with 18 bases between. The CDR3 runs to 16 residues.

The chain employs TRBV12-3 or TRBV12-4 and TRBJ1-5, with TRBD1 matching 7 bases. The length of the CDR3 is 15 residues. J was trimmed by 9 bases and V by 2 bases; bases with no gene match: 10. CDR3 nucleotides: TGTGCCAGCAGTTTACGAGGACAGGCGTCAGGGCCCCAGCATTTT. It yields the protein CASSLRGQASGPQHF.

This chain connects TRBV20-1 to TRBJ2-5; 7 bases map to TRBD1. This CDR3 has 12 amino acids. The V gene end was trimmed by 4 bases and the J gene end by 5 bases; junction bases not matched to a gene: 4. Germline-derived CDR1 and CDR2 are DFQATT and SNEGSKA (reference sequence). CDR3 region: CSANRGMETQYF. The DNA of the CDR3 is TGCAGTGCTAACAGGGGTATGGAGACCCAGTACTTC.

This clonotype appeared a few times. The chain carries TRBV20-1 and TRBJ1-1, with D uncertain. CDR1 is DFQATT and CDR2 is SNEGSKA in the germline V gene (reference sequence). Between the trimmed V and J ends, which lost 3 bases and 5 bases, there was a span of 7 bases. This CDR3 comprises 11 residues. This CDR3 reads CSASRVTEAFF. The CDR3, as DNA: TGCAGTGCTAGCCGCGTGACTGAAGCTTTCTTT.

This clonotype came up a few times. The genes are TRBV7-9 and TRBJ1-2; D unresolved. Germline V lookup: CDR1 SEHNR, CDR2 FQNEAQ (reference sequence). V lost 5 bases and J lost 0, with 13 bases in between. This CDR3 is 15 amino acids long. CDR3 coding DNA: TGTGCCAGCAGCCTCGTAGGAGCTCCTAACTATGGCTACACCTTC. As protein: CASSLVGAPNYGYTF.

This clonotype was observed a handful of times. The rearrangement uses TRBV6-1 and TRBJ2-7; 7 bases align to TRBD1. V shed 1 base, J shed 3 bases, and the junction held 6 bases outside the gene matches. The CDR3 is 15 amino acids. Germline CDR1 and CDR2: MNHNS and SASEGT. The CDR3 DNA sequence: TGTGCCAGCAGTGAAGAGGGGACAGCTTACTACGAGCAGTACGTC. It yields the protein CASSEEGTAYYEQYV.

This clonotype has at least ten counts. J is TRBJ2-7 and V is TRBV11-2; the match to TRBD1 covers 9 bases. The CDR3 contains 14 residues. With V trimmed by 3 bases and J by 3 bases, 3 bases remained unmatched. CDR1 is SGHAT, CDR2 FQNNGV, per germline. The CDR3 region is CASSFGQGNYEQYF. The CDR3 DNA reads as TGTGCCAGCAGCTTTGGACAGGGGAACTACGAGCAGTACTTC.

This chain links TRBV20-1 with TRBJ1-1; D unresolved. Between the trimmed V and J ends, which lost 2 bases and 3 bases, there was a span of 10 bases. Germline CDR1 DFQATT, CDR2 SNEGSKA (reference sequence). The CDR3 consists of 13 residues. The CDR3 sequence: CSARTGLDTEAFF. DNA of the CDR3: TGCAGTGCTAGAACGGGCTTGGACACTGAAGCTTTCTTT.

This clonotype came up many times. The rearrangement uses TRBV24-1 and TRBJ2-2, with D uncertain. V dropped 6 bases and J dropped 4 bases, with 8 bases sitting between them. The CDR3 contains 13 residues. Germline lookup yields CDR1 KGHDR and CDR2 SFDVKD. In nucleotides, the CDR3 is TGTGCCACCAGTCTATCCCGCACCGGGGAGCTGTTTTTT. This sequence encodes CATSLSRTGELFF.

The chain links TRBV7-2 to TRBJ2-7; D is unresolved. Germline values: CDR1 SGHTA, CDR2 FQGNSA. V lost 0 bases, J lost 3 bases, and 9 bases lay in between. CDR3 size: 14 residues. In nucleotides, the CDR3 is TGTGCCAGCAGCTTAGCATACAGCCTCTACGAGCAGTACGTC. Amino acids: CASSLAYSLYEQYV.

This clonotype was found once. V is TRBV28 and J is TRBJ1-1; unclear D gene. The CDR3 runs 12 residues. Germline assignment: CDR1 MDHEN and CDR2 SYDVKM. Trimming left V 4 bases short and J 11 bases short, with 14 bases between. CDR3 sequence (DNA): TGTGCCAGCAGTTCAACCCCACCGGGGGCTTTCTTT. This encodes CASSSTPPGAFF.

The chain couples TRBV4-2 to TRBJ2-3; D is possibly TRBD1 (5 bases). The germline CDR1 and CDR2 sequences are LGHNA and YNFKEQ. The V gene lost 0 bases and the J gene lost 5 bases, with 12 bases spanning the gap. CDR3 length equals 15 residues. Written as DNA, the CDR3 is TGTGCCAGCAGCCAAGAGTTGGGGCCTGGAGATACGCAGTATTTT. Translated: CASSQELGPGDTQYF.

This chain joins TRBV27 and TRBJ2-3; D is undetermined. The CDR3 totals 15 residues. The V and J ends lost 2 bases and 4 bases respectively, with 13 bases between them. Germline CDR1 is MNHEY and CDR2 is SMNVEV (reference sequence). In nucleotides, the CDR3 is TGTGCCAGCAGTTTAGAGATTGGATTCGCAGATACGCAGTATTTT. This gives the protein CASSLEIGFADTQYF.

Ten or more counts support this clonotype. The chain recombines TRBV6-1 with TRBJ2-5; TRBD1 aligns across 9 bases. V was clipped by 0 bases and J by 1 base; unmatched bases: 0. CDR3 length: 15 amino acids. Germline V gene lookup returns CDR1 MNHNS and CDR2 SASEGT. In DNA, the CDR3 is TGTGCCAGCAGTGAAGCGACAGGGGGCCAAGAGACCCAGTACTTC. The encoded protein is CASSEATGGQETQYF.

This clonotype turned up a few times. The chain employs TRBV20-1 and TRBJ2-1; TRBD2 matches 11 bases. The CDR3 has 14 amino acids. The germline CDR1 and CDR2 sequences are DFQATT and SNEGSKA (reference sequence). V lost 6 bases and J lost 4; bases outside the gene matches: 5. CDR3 sequence (DNA): TGCAGTGCCGCGGGGACTAGCGGATACAATGAGCAGTTCTTC. It codes for CSAAGTSGYNEQFF.

This clonotype has ten or more counts. V is TRBV12-3 or TRBV12-4 and J is TRBJ1-6; tentatively, D is TRBD1 (6 bases). The CDR3 runs 16 residues. V gave up 5 bases and J gave up 4 bases, with 15 bases separating them. The CDR3 DNA sequence: TGTGCCAGCAGTCCCGGGGGCCATTCATATAATTCACCCCTCCACTTT. It yields the protein CASSPGGHSYNSPLHF.

This clonotype was counted a few times. This rearrangement joins TRBV21-1 to TRBJ2-2; TRBD1 reflects the table's D call only, with no check against the DNA. TRBV21-1 is given as a pseudogene. CDR3 length equals 16 residues. The CDR3 DNA reads as TGTGCCAGCAGCCCTCCCTGGGGGCAGGTCACCGGGGAGCTGTTTTTT. Its protein product is CASSPPWGQVTGELFF.